Listed here are 18 T cell receptor beta chains from one sample, sequenced in a study of blood T cell repertoires in COVID-19. Generated by immunoSEQ multiplex PCR, the TCRdb table keeps only in-frame clones and is missing some. The sample has roughly 120,000 clones, about 83% seen once. The specimen was peripheral blood. These receptors were taken from a woman between 50 and 59 years old with acute or convalescent COVID-19.

This chain uses TRBV27 with TRBJ2-1; possible D gene TRBD2, 6 bases. This CDR3 has 15 amino acids. V lost 6 bases to trimming and J lost 5 bases, with 17 bases between them. Looked up from germline, CDR1 is MNHEY and CDR2 is SMNVEV (reference sequence). The CDR3 spells CASSPGRGRNNEQFF. CDR3 bases: TGTGCCAGCAGCCCGGGACGGGGGAGAAACAATGAGCAGTTCTTC.

The gene calls are TRBV4-3 and TRBJ1-2; a weak D match, TRBD1 (6 bases). Germline V gene data show CDR1 as LGHNA and CDR2 as YSLEER. Trimming shortened V by 3 bases and J by 4 bases, and 15 bases separated the two germline ends. This CDR3 has 15 amino acids. CDR3 nucleotide sequence: TGCGCCAGCAGCCAGGAGGCTAGGGGGGGCTATGGCTACACCTTC. Its protein is CASSQEARGGYGYTF.

This clone was counted once. The chain couples TRBV9 to TRBJ1-6, with 8 bases that match TRBD1. The CDR3 runs 16 residues. Trimming took 0 bases from V and 5 from J; bases not matched to a gene: 4. Germline assignment: CDR1 SGDLS and CDR2 YYNGEE. The CDR3: CASSVAPGQDNSPLHF. In DNA form, the CDR3 reads TGTGCCAGCAGCGTAGCCCCGGGACAGGATAATTCACCCCTCCACTTT.

The chain couples TRBV5-6 to TRBJ2-1; the match to TRBD2 covers 8 bases. The CDR3 contains 17 residues. V lost 1 base and J lost 4; bases outside the gene matches: 10. Germline assignment: CDR1 SGHDT and CDR2 YYEEEE. The CDR3 coding sequence is TGTGCCAGCAGCTTGAAAACTGCCAGCGGGAGTTACAATGAGCAGTTCTTC. This codes for CASSLKTASGSYNEQFF.

CDR3 in amino acids: CASSFGLAGSYEQYF. In DNA, the CDR3 is TGTGCCAGCAGCTTTGGCCTAGCGGGCTCCTACGAGCAGTACTTC. The V gene is TRBV7-2, the J gene TRBJ2-7; 8 bases match TRBD2. Germline V CDR1 and CDR2: SGHTA, FQGNSA. Trimming cost V 3 bases and J 0 bases; bases outside gene matches: 4. CDR3 length equals 15 residues.

CDR3 coding DNA: TGTGCCAGCAGCAACCGTCCACAGGGACCCCTGGAGAATCAGCCCCAGCATTTT. This encodes CASSNRPQGPLENQPQHF. The chain links TRBV5-5 to TRBJ1-5, with TRBD1 as a possible D gene (6 bases). Germline lookup yields CDR1 SGHKS and CDR2 YYEKEE (reference sequence). There are 18 residues in the CDR3. V was trimmed by 4 bases and J by 4 bases, leaving 24 bases between them.

The gene calls are TRBV15 and TRBJ2-1; a weak D match, TRBD1 (6 bases). The CDR3 is 13 residues long. Germline lookup yields CDR1 LNHNV and CDR2 YYDKDF (reference sequence). The V gene lost 0 bases and the J gene lost 7 bases, with 7 bases spanning the gap. The CDR3 sequence: CATSRDRGNEQFF. In DNA, the CDR3 is TGTGCCACCAGCAGAGATAGGGGGAATGAGCAGTTCTTC. The full variable domain, rest sourced from reference TRBV15 and TRBJ2-1, is DAMVIQNPRYQVTQFGKPVTLSCSQTLNHNVMYWYQQKSSQAPKLLFHYYDKDFNNEADTPDNFQSRRPNTSFCFLDIRSPGLGDTAMYLCATSRDRGNEQFFGPGTRLTVL.

V is TRBV11-2 and J is TRBJ2-7; 12 positions match TRBD2. CDR3 size: 17 residues. V lost 5 bases and J lost 6; bases outside the gene matches: 14. CDR1 is SGHAT and CDR2 is FQNNGV in the germline V gene. CDR3 DNA: TGTGCCAGCAGCCGTGGACTAGCGGGACGTCGCCTCGGCGAGCAGTACTTC. This gives the protein CASSRGLAGRRLGEQYF.

The chain has TRBV6-5 and TRBJ1-1; D unclear. Germline V gene lookup returns CDR1 MNHEY and CDR2 SVGAGI. Between the trimmed V and J ends, which lost 2 bases and 3 bases, there was a span of 10 bases. This CDR3 has 14 amino acids. CDR3 protein: CASSYAHRDTEAFF. The CDR3 DNA reads as TGTGCCAGCAGTTACGCCCATCGGGACACTGAAGCTTTCTTT.

The chain uses TRBV21-1 and TRBJ1-2. TRBV21-1 is an annotated pseudogene. The CDR3 runs 14 residues. The CDR3 reads CASSKRGGAYGYTF. CDR3 DNA sequence: TGTGCCAGCAGCAAAAGGGGGGGGGCCTATGGCTACACCTTC.

The V and J genes are TRBV6-1 and TRBJ1-1, with D uncertain. The CDR3 is 13 amino acids. Per the germline V gene, CDR1 is MNHNS and CDR2 is SASEGT. V dropped 2 bases and J dropped 1 base, with 5 bases sitting between them. CDR3 nucleotides: TGTGCCAGCAGTGAATTCGGGAACACTGAAGCTTTCTTT. This sequence encodes CASSEFGNTEAFF.

V usage is TRBV29-1 and J usage is TRBJ2-5; 11 nucleotides match TRBD2. Per germline, CDR1 SQVTM and CDR2 ANQGSEA. Trimming took 2 bases from V and 5 from J; bases not matched to a gene: 10. The CDR3 has 16 residues. The CDR3 reads CSVEPQGASGRETQYF. CDR3 in DNA: TGCAGCGTTGAACCCCAGGGGGCTAGCGGGAGGGAGACCCAGTACTTC.

The chain links TRBV4-1 to TRBJ1-1, with 7 bases fitting TRBD1. Trimming cost V 11 bases and J 4 bases; bases outside gene matches: 7. The CDR3 is 12 residues long. Per germline, CDR1 MGHRA and CDR2 YSYEKL. The CDR3 DNA reads TGCGCCGCCCAGGGGGATTCCACTGAAGCTTTCTTT. Protein sequence: CAAQGDSTEAFF.

The V gene is TRBV5-1, the J gene TRBJ1-1, with TRBD1 matching 10 bases. The V gene end was trimmed by 4 bases and the J gene end by 1 base; junction bases not matched to a gene: 4. In germline, CDR1 is SGHRS, CDR2 YFSETQ. This CDR3 is built from 15 residues. CDR3 bases: TGCGCCAGCAGCGGAAGGACAGGGGGGAACACTGAAGCTTTCTTT. It encodes CASSGRTGGNTEAFF.

A few counts support this clone. The chain employs TRBV6-2 or TRBV6-3 and TRBJ1-6, with D unclear. The V end lost 4 bases, the J end lost 6 bases, and 16 bases lay between the germline ends. The germline V gene has CDR1 MNHEY and CDR2 SVGEGT. CDR3 length: 16 amino acids. The CDR3: CASSSPERVANSPLHF. DNA for the CDR3: TGTGCCAGCAGTTCACCCGAGAGGGTCGCTAATTCACCCCTCCACTTT.

The rearrangement links TRBV3-1 (or the pseudogene TRBV3-2) to TRBJ2-7, with D unresolved. The V gene lost 4 bases and the J gene lost 3 bases, with 4 bases spanning the gap. Germline lookup yields CDR1 LGHDT and CDR2 YNNKEL (reference sequence). This CDR3 contains 11 residues. CDR3 loop: CASSLHYEQYF. CDR3 in DNA: TGTGCCAGCAGCCTTCACTACGAGCAGTACTTC.

The chain recombines TRBV4-3 with TRBJ2-5; 10 bases are a match to TRBD2. The CDR3 covers 17 residues. Losses at the gene ends were 0 bases for V and 9 bases for J; bases not matched to a gene: 13. The germline V gene has CDR1 LGHNA and CDR2 YSLEER. The CDR3 sequence: CASSQERGAGGRGAQYF. DNA of the CDR3: TGCGCCAGCAGCCAAGAAAGGGGAGCGGGGGGGCGCGGGGCCCAGTACTTC.

The chain employs TRBV7-9 and TRBJ2-1, with 13 bases matching TRBD2. The germline CDR1 and CDR2 sequences are SEHNR and FQNEAQ (reference sequence). Trimming at V came to 8 bases and at J to 11 bases, leaving 9 bases not matched to a gene. The CDR3 extends over 14 amino acids. CDR3 residues: CASGRTSGGRQQFF. The CDR3 region has the DNA TGTGCCAGCGGAAGGACTAGCGGGGGACGTCAGCAGTTCTTC.